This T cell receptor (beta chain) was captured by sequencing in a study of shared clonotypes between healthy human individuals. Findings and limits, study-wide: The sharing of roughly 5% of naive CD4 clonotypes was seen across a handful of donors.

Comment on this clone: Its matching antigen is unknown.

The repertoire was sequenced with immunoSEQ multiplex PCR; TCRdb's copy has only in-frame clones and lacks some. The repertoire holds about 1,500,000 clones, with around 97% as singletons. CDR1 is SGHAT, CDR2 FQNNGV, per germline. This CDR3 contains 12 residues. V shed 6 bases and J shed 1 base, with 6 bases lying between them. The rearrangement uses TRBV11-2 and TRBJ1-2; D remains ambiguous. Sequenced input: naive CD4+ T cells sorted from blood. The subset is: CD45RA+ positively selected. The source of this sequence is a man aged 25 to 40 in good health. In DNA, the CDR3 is TGTGCCAGCAGTCATGATAACTATGGCTACACCTTC. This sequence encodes CASSHDNYGYTF.